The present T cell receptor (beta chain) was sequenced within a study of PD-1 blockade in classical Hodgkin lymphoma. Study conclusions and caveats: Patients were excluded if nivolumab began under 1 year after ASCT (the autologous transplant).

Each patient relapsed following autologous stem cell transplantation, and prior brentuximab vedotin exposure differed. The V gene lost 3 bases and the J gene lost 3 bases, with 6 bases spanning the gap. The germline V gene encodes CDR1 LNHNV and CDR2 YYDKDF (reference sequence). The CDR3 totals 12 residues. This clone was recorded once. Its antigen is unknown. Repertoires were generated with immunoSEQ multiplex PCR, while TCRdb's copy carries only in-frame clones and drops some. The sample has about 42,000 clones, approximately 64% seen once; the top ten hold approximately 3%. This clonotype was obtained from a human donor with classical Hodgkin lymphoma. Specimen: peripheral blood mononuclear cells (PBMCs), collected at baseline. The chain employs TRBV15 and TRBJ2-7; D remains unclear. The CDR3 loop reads CATSRPNYEQYF. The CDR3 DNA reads TGTGCCACCAGCAGGCCCAACTACGAGCAGTACTTC.